This T cell receptor beta chain was retrieved from a study of T cell responses to AZD1222 COVID-19 vaccine. CDR3 length equals 12 residues. Germline lookup yields CDR1 MGHRA and CDR2 YSYEKL. Trimming shortened V by 0 bases and J by 7 bases, and 6 bases separated the two germline ends. Repertoires were generated with immunoSEQ multiplex PCR, while TCRdb's copy carries only in-frame clones and drops some. In the table there are 130,000 to 150,000 clones, roughly nine tenths of which are singletons. The chain joins TRBV4-1 to TRBJ2-5; D not resolved. The source is an adult in good health. Specimen: peripheral blood, collected on day 0 of AZD1222 vaccination. CDR3 region: CASSQEGGTQYF. The CDR3 nucleotides read TGCGCCAGCAGCCAAGAGGGCGGGACCCAGTACTTC.